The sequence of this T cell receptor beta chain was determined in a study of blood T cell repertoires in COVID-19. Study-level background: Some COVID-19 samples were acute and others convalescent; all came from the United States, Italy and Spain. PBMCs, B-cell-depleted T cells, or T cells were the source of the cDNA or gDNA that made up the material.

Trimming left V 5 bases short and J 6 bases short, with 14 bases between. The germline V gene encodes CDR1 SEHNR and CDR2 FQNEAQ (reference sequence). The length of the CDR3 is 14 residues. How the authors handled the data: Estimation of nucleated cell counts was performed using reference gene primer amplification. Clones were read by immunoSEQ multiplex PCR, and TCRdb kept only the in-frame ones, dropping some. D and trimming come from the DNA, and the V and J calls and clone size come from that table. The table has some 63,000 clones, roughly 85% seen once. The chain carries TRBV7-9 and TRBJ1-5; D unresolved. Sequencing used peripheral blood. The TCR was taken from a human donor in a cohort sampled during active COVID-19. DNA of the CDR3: TGTGCCAGCAGCCAAGATCCACCGGGTCAGCCCCAGCATTTT. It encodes CASSQDPPGQPQHF.